The T cell receptor (beta chain) described here comes from a study of cytomegalovirus exposure and HLA in healthy donors. The donors were healthy bone marrow donors. At sampling all donors were nominally healthy, likely with unrecorded immune exposures. Regarding this clone: Its antigen is unidentified.

This PCR relied on a set of 60 Vbeta primers and 13 Jbeta primers. Using immunoSEQ multiplex PCR, the repertoire was profiled, and TCRdb retains in-frame clones only, with some absent. The table includes around 100,000 clones, around 80% detected once. Study results and caveats: Later examination showed HLA-associated TCR beta chains had greater clonal expansion than equally common others. TCR beta sequences numbering some 17,000 were associated with HLA alleles at 0.05 false discovery rate in a later analysis.

The TCR sequence derives from a male donor in good health and CMV-seropositive. The sequenced material came from PBMCs.

Here the CDR3 DNA reads TGCAGCGTTGGGCCGGGACAGGGAAACTCCTACGAGCAGTACTTC. Its translation is CSVGPGQGNSYEQYF. The J gene is TRBJ2-7, the V gene TRBV29-1; TRBD1 aligns across 9 bases. The CDR3 spans 15 residues. Germline CDR1 SQVTM, CDR2 ANQGSEA. J lost 0 bases, V lost 4 bases, and 7 bases had no gene match.